The 8 T cell receptor beta chains in this list originate from one sample, sequenced in a study of neurological immune-mediated disorders. One entry per CDR3 protein results from TCRdb running MiXCR on the 5' RACE reads. The profile shows about 30,000 distinct CDR3 sequences, around 15% of them singletons. Material for sequencing was PBMCs. These TCRs come from a man in his sixties or seventies in good health.

This clonotype was observed once. The gene calls are TRBV4-3 and TRBJ2-7; weak D call: TRBD1 (7 bases). Germline values: CDR1 LGHNA, CDR2 YSLEER. The CDR3 length is 14 residues. The V and J ends lost 2 bases and 4 bases respectively, with 12 bases between them. CDR3 sequence (DNA): TGCGCCAGCAGCCAACGGACAGGACTATACGAGCAGTACTTC. Its translation: CASSQRTGLYEQYF.

This clonotype has ten or more counts. The J gene is TRBJ2-1, the V gene TRBV24-1, with 7 bases that match TRBD2. V trimming: 10 bases; J trimming: 9 bases; junction bases outside the gene matches: 14. In germline, CDR1 is KGHDR, CDR2 SFDVKD. CDR3 length equals 14 residues. The CDR3 region is CATRTRGPPGEQFF. CDR3 coding DNA: TGTGCCACTCGGACTAGGGGCCCTCCTGGTGAGCAGTTCTTC.

The sample holds many counts of this clonotype. The chain joins TRBV11-2 to TRBJ2-1; 7 bases match TRBD2. This CDR3 is 13 amino acids long. Per germline, CDR1 SGHAT and CDR2 FQNNGV. The V segment lost 1 base and the J segment 8 bases; nucleotides outside the gene matches: 2. The CDR3 sequence is CASSLGGGDEQFF. The CDR3 nucleotides read TGTGCCAGCAGCTTAGGGGGGGGGGATGAGCAGTTCTTC.

The chain employs TRBV27 and TRBJ1-1; tentative D call: TRBD1 (6 bases). The germline V gene has CDR1 MNHEY and CDR2 SMNVEV (reference sequence). V lost 7 bases, J lost 0 bases, and 12 bases lay in between. There are 14 residues in the CDR3. CDR3 region: CASNPGGMNTEAFF. The CDR3 DNA reads as TGTGCCAGCAATCCTGGGGGCATGAACACTGAAGCTTTCTTT.

In its sample, this clonotype was seen many times. The chain employs TRBV4-2 and TRBJ2-2; 9 bases are a match to TRBD1. Per germline, CDR1 LGHNA and CDR2 YNFKEQ. The length of the CDR3 is 16 residues. The V gene end was trimmed by 6 bases and the J gene end by 2 bases; junction bases not matched to a gene: 7. The CDR3 reads CASRRTGQGNTGELFF. CDR3 DNA: TGTGCCAGCAGACGAACGGGACAGGGAAACACCGGGGAGCTGTTTTTT.

This clonotype was seen many times. V and J are TRBV2 and TRBJ1-1; D is unclear. With 3 bases removed from V and 13 bases from J, the gap between germline ends came to 15 bases. From germline, CDR1 is SNHLY and CDR2 FYNNEI. The CDR3 length is 12 residues. The CDR3 reads CASSELPQKVFF. Here the CDR3 DNA reads TGTGCCAGCAGTGAGCTACCACAGAAGGTTTTCTTT.

This clonotype was seen at least ten times. The V call is TRBV2, the J call TRBJ2-3, with TRBD1 identical over 8 bases. The CDR3 totals 14 residues. The germline gives CDR1 SNHLY, CDR2 FYNNEI. V was clipped by 10 bases and J by 0 bases; unmatched bases: 6. The CDR3, as DNA: TGTGCCACCGTGACAGGGGCTAGCACAGATACGCAGTATTTT. The encoded protein is CATVTGASTDTQYF.

This clonotype appeared many times. The rearrangement links TRBV4-3 to TRBJ2-2; D is undetermined. The CDR3 totals 15 residues. From germline, CDR1 is LGHNA and CDR2 YSLEER. V was pared by 0 bases and J by 3 bases, with 8 bases between. In nucleotides, the CDR3 is TGCGCCAGCAGCCAAGAAATAGGATACACCGGGGAGCTGTTTTTT. Translated: CASSQEIGYTGELFF.